A selection of T cell receptor beta chains follows, all from one sample in a study of blood T cell repertoires in COVID-19. Only in-frame clones appear in the TCRdb table, and some are missing; sequencing was by immunoSEQ multiplex PCR. The sample yields 250,000 to 350,000 clones, around 85% seen once. The sample taken for sequencing was PBMCs or T cells enriched from blood (not recorded which). The source is a woman aged 25 to 45 who had recovered from COVID-19. The CDR3 runs from the conserved cysteine through the conserved F or W. The D gene is left open where the match is weak.

>TRBJ1-1|14|.|TRBV9
CASSVGGKDTEAFF
TGTGCCAGCAGCGTAGGAGGTAAGGACACTGAAGCTTTCTTT
>TRBJ1-4|15|.|TRBV5-8
CASNGGTTSNEKLFF
TGTGCCAGCAACGGCGGTACGACTTCTAATGAAAAACTGTTTTTT
>TRBJ2-3|14|TRBD2|TRBV28
CASSFHGGANTQYF
TGTGCCAGCAGTTTTCACGGGGGGGCGAATACGCAGTATTTT
>TRBJ1-3|13|.|TRBV15
CATSRDKGNTIYF
TGTGCCACCAGCAGAGATAAAGGAAACACCATATATTTT
>TRBJ2-5|13|.|TRBV2
CASTERRQETQYF
TGTGCCAGCACCGAGCGGCGGCAAGAGACCCAGTACTTC
>TRBJ1-2|13|.|TRBV30
CAWSWQGGYGYTF
TGTGCCTGGAGTTGGCAGGGAGGTTATGGCTACACCTTC
>TRBJ1-6|15|.|TRBV18
CASSPRTDWDSPLHF
TGTGCCAGCTCACCTAGAACCGACTGGGATTCACCCCTCCACTTT
>TRBJ2-7|15|TRBD2|TRBV11-3
CASSSSGTSSYEQYF
TGTGCCAGCAGCTCGTCCGGGACTAGCTCCTACGAGCAGTACTTC
>TRBJ2-3|16|TRBD2|TRBV24-1
CATSVTGTSGTDTQYF
TGTGCCACCAGTGTAACCGGGACTAGCGGTACAGATACGCAGTATTTT
>TRBJ1-1|13|.|TRBV10-2
CASTGHQNTEAFF
TGCGCCAGCACTGGACATCAGAACACTGAAGCTTTCTTT
>TRBJ2-3|18|TRBD2|TRBV5-1
CASSLVLVSGRASDTQYF
TGCGCCAGCAGCTTGGTCCTCGTTAGCGGGAGGGCCTCAGATACGCAGTATTTT
>TRBJ1-1|14|.|TRBV2
CASSAGWRNTEAFF
TGTGCCAGCAGTGCAGGGTGGAGGAACACTGAAGCTTTCTTT
>TRBJ2-7|15|.|TRBV6-1
CASSEGAGMIYEQYF
TGTGCCAGCAGTGAAGGGGCAGGGATGATCTACGAGCAGTACTTC
>TRBJ1-3|14|.|TRBV11-2
CASSLLAVGNTIYF
TGTGCCAGCAGCTTACTGGCGGTCGGAAACACCATATATTTT
>TRBJ1-5|16|.|TRBV6-1
CASSDRGTYSNQPQHF
TGTGCCAGCAGTGATAGAGGGACTTATAGCAATCAGCCCCAGCATTTT
>TRBJ2-3|14|.|TRBV11-3
CASSFVYLLHTQYF
TGTGCCAGCAGCTTTGTTTATCTCCTTCATACGCAGTATTTT
>TRBJ2-1|16|.|TRBV3-1/TRBV3-2
CASSLTGGGTYNEQFF
TGTGCCAGCAGCCTAACAGGGGGAGGGACGTACAATGAGCAGTTCTTC
>TRBJ1-2|14|.|TRBV3-1/TRBV3-2
CASSQFPRAYGYTF
TGTGCCAGCAGCCAATTCCCCAGGGCGTATGGCTACACCTTC